This T cell receptor (beta chain) appears in the sequencing data of a study of cytomegalovirus exposure and HLA in healthy donors. Germline V gene data show CDR1 as MNHEY and CDR2 as SMNVEV (reference sequence). The CDR3 covers 14 residues. Trimming at V came to 3 bases and at J to 3 bases, leaving 3 bases not matched to a gene. TCRdb keeps only in-frame clones here, not all; method: immunoSEQ multiplex PCR. The table records 100,000 to 150,000 clones, about 90% of them present only once. The sequence was obtained from a woman younger than 30 in good health and CMV-seronegative. The chain is built from TRBV27 and TRBJ2-7; 9 bases align to TRBD1. The sample comprised PBMCs. Here the CDR3 DNA reads TGTGCCAGCAGTTTGGGACAGGGTGGCTACGAGCAGTACTTC. Translating it yields CASSLGQGGYEQYF.